Each of the 10 T cell receptor beta chains below was sequenced from the same sample in a study of blood T cells in healthy people across ages. A second PCR of roughly 6 to 12 cycles used a sample-barcoded 5' primer and a J-beta primer mix. Each CDR3 protein gets one entry after TCRdb re-called the 5' RACE reads with MiXCR. The sample has 1.5 million to 2 million distinct CDR3 sequences, about 50% seen once. Sequenced: blood. Receptor source: a woman between 40 and 50 years old in good health.

CDR3: CSARIGRSNQPQHF. The DNA of the CDR3 is TGCAGTGCTAGGATAGGACGGAGTAATCAGCCCCAGCATTTT. The V gene is TRBV20-1, the J gene TRBJ1-5, with D uncertain. Trimming left V 3 bases short and J 4 bases short, with 13 bases between. Germline loops: CDR1 DFQATT, CDR2 SNEGSKA (reference sequence). The CDR3 loop spans 14 amino acids.

The sample holds a few counts of this clonotype. The V and J genes are TRBV7-9 and TRBJ1-4, with D possibly matching TRBD1 (5 bases). V was clipped by 5 bases and J by 3 bases, with 10 bases between them. Per germline, CDR1 SEHNR and CDR2 FQNEAQ (reference sequence). There are 14 residues in the CDR3. CDR3 DNA: TGTGCCAGCAGCGTAGACAGCCCTAATGAAAAACTGTTTTTT. This encodes CASSVDSPNEKLFF.

About this clonotype itself: Just one base apart from a much larger clone, this may be a read error. This chain joins TRBV29-1 and TRBJ2-5, with 8 bases that match TRBD1. The germline CDR1 and CDR2 sequences are SQVTM and ANQGSEA. The CDR3 sequence is 12 residues long. The DNA for the CDR3 is TGCAGCGCGAGACAGGGGCAAGAGACCCGGTACTTC. It codes for CSARQGQETRYF.

CDR3 residues: CASSQDQEGSRSKNIQYF. In DNA form, the CDR3 reads TGTGCCAGCAGCCAAGATCAGGAGGGATCGAGGTCCAAAAACATTCAGTACTTC. The V gene is TRBV3-1, the J gene TRBJ2-4, with D possibly being TRBD2 (6 bases). Germline V gene lookup returns CDR1 LGHDT and CDR2 YNNKEL (reference sequence). The CDR3 is 18 amino acids. The ends were cut back, 0 bases at V and 2 bases at J, with 17 bases in the middle.

This clonotype was seen a handful of times. The rearrangement joins TRBV5-1 to TRBJ1-6, with D possibly TRBD1 on 6 matching bases. Trimming stripped 4 bases from V and 5 bases from J, with 16 bases between. Germline V gene lookup returns CDR1 SGHRS and CDR2 YFSETQ. The CDR3 runs 16 residues. The CDR3 DNA reads as TGCGCCAGCAGCCCGGGACACCCGACCGATAATTCACCCCTCCACTTT. It yields the protein CASSPGHPTDNSPLHF.

This clonotype showed up just once. The rearrangement joins TRBV14 to TRBJ1-1, with TRBD1 matching over 7 bases. V lost 2 bases to trimming and J lost 0 bases; unmatched junction nucleotides: 9. The germline V gene has CDR1 SGHDN and CDR2 FVKESK. The CDR3 is made up of 17 amino acids. CDR3 in amino acids: CASSQTGARVMNTEAFF. In DNA form, the CDR3 reads TGTGCCAGCAGCCAAACAGGGGCCCGAGTGATGAACACTGAAGCTTTCTTT.

The rearrangement joins TRBV14 to TRBJ2-1; perhaps TRBD2 as D (5 bases). The germline gives CDR1 SGHDN, CDR2 FVKESK. This CDR3 has 18 residues. V gave up 0 bases and J gave up 7 bases, with 22 bases separating them. CDR3 sequence reads: CASSQDLAGWGGTNEQFF. As DNA, the CDR3 is TGTGCCAGCAGCCAAGATCTCGCGGGTTGGGGTGGTACAAATGAGCAGTTCTTC.

The chain links TRBV27 to TRBJ2-3; D call uncertain. V dropped 3 bases and J dropped 0 bases, with 16 bases sitting between them. The CDR3 is 17 amino acids. Germline V lookup: CDR1 MNHEY, CDR2 SMNVEV (reference sequence). The CDR3 region has the DNA TGTGCCAGCAGTTTCTCCAAGGTTGCAAGCAGCACAGATACGCAGTATTTT. It specifies CASSFSKVASSTDTQYF.

The chain is built from TRBV20-1 and TRBJ1-5; D perhaps matches TRBD1 (6 bases). The germline V gene has CDR1 DFQATT and CDR2 SNEGSKA (reference sequence). V dropped 3 bases and J dropped 7 bases, with 10 bases sitting between them. This CDR3 comprises 12 residues. The CDR3 nucleotides are TGCAGTGCTAGCCACAGGGTGCAGCCCCAGCATTTT. This codes for CSASHRVQPQHF.

This clonotype turned up a few times. The chain carries TRBV9 and TRBJ2-7, with 9 bases lining up with TRBD1. The CDR3 extends over 15 amino acids. Trimming cost V 4 bases and J 3 bases; bases outside gene matches: 8. Germline V lookup: CDR1 SGDLS, CDR2 YYNGEE. Here the CDR3 reads CASSLGQGELYEQYF. The DNA for the CDR3 is TGTGCCAGCAGCCTGGGACAGGGAGAACTCTACGAGCAGTACTTC.